This T cell receptor (beta chain) derives from a study of T cells after yellow fever vaccination. TCRdb passed the 5' RACE reads through MiXCR, listing each CDR3 protein once. The sample records some 120,000 distinct CDR3 sequences, 7.5% to 10% being singletons. This clonotype has at least ten counts. The V segment lost 3 bases and the J segment 7 bases; nucleotides outside the gene matches: 10. The CDR3 totals 15 residues. Germline loops: CDR1 SQVTM, CDR2 ANQGSEA. This rearrangement joins TRBV29-1 to TRBJ2-2; 8 nucleotides line up with TRBD2. This receptor was identified in a young man who received the YFV17D yellow fever vaccine. This sample comprised CD8+ T cells sorted from PBMCs, obtained on the day of the yellow fever booster vaccination. The CDR3 nucleotides are TGCAGCGTTGAGGTCACGGGGGGGCCGGTCGGGGAGCTGTTTTTT. Its translation: CSVEVTGGPVGELFF.